The source of this T cell receptor beta chain is a study of vaccination and CD4 T cells after COVID-19 (dated by TCRdb to between 2020 and 2023). Some background on the complete study: SARS-CoV-2 positivity had been established in the convalescent patients by nasal swab PCR, and mild disease was recorded in roughly 10 of these patients and severe disease in one. The convalescent cohort comprised six males and four females, including two Hispanic individuals, seven Caucasians, two Asians and one multiracial person. Participants got two doses of the Pfizer-BioNTech BNT162b2 vaccine (n=8) or two doses of the Moderna mRNA-1273 vaccine (n=2). Post-COVID blood samples from convalescent patients were collected a median of roughly 100 days after diagnosis, with a range of roughly 35 to 180 days. Post-vaccine blood samples were collected a median of about 11 weeks after the second vaccine dose, ranging from roughly 13 to 250 days. The cultures were stimulated with overlapping spike peptide pools from SARS-CoV-2 and from the common cold coronaviruses HCoV-NL63, HCoV-OC43 and HCoV-229E. As controls, cultures received a CEFX viral epitope pool (the positive control), an HIV-1 Nef peptide pool (the negative control), or no peptide at all. In roughly eleven COVID-19 convalescent patients and several infection-naive healthy vaccine recipients, the spike-specific CD4+ TCR repertoire before mRNA vaccination was compared with the repertoire after mRNA vaccination. On the study overall, not on this receptor specifically: The study included relatively few convalescent patients and did not analyze early timepoints after natural infection. Of the vaccine-specific clones found in convalescent patients, nearly all (304 of 307) were mono-reactive for SARS-CoV-2 spike instead of being cross-reactive with common cold coronaviruses. In convalescent patients, a median around 86% of post-vaccine SARS-CoV-2-reactive clones were detected only after vaccination, and vaccine-specific priming was suggested by this finding. The median number of SARS-CoV-2-reactive clonotypes rose from 20 to 25 after infection to approximately 41 after vaccination, but the change was not significant.

A remark on this clonotype: The specificity of this receptor is unknown. Within one base of it there is no much larger clone, and no base qualities were kept.

Read against the paper, the sample's treatment or condition label means: roughly 10-day PBMC culture with coronavirus spike peptide pools or control peptides (ViraFEST assay). The ViraFEST assay, used in the study, expanded antigen-specific T cells with peptide pools and then identified the expanded clonotypes through TCR sequencing. The positive SARS-CoV-2 PCR tests of the convalescent patients were dated from March to December 2020, before the Alpha, Beta and Delta variants emerged in the United States. Each well held 2.2 million or so PBMCs cultured with roughly 10 ug/ml peptide pools in IMDM containing around 5% human AB serum and 8 to 10 IU/ml IL-2. Half of the culture medium was replaced with fresh IL-2-containing medium on days 3 and 7. CD4+ T cells were isolated after around ten days of culture through negative selection using the EasySep CD4+ T cell isolation kit. Ficoll-Paque Plus gradient centrifugation was used to isolate PBMCs from whole blood, and the isolated PBMCs were then either used fresh or cryopreserved at -140C. Each culture condition was generally run in triplicate wells.

The method was PCR. At the Johns Hopkins FTIC core, DNA from the cultured CD4+ T cells underwent TCR sequencing with the Oncomine TCR Beta short-read assay. The QIAamp micro DNA kit was used to extract genomic DNA from the cultured CD4+ T cells. Oncomine TCR Beta libraries made from cultured CD4+ T cells were pooled using unique dual indexes and sequenced on an Illumina iSeq 100. On the authors' methods: Non-productive sequences were removed, and CDR3s not starting with C, not ending with F or W, or shorter than 7 amino acids were discarded. The MANAFEST web application was used to identify antigen-specific clonotypes by comparing peptide-stimulated wells against reference wells and other culture wells. For a clone to be called positive, the clone needed an FDR below 0.05, an odds ratio above 5, and a productive frequency above 0.1% in at least two of three replicate wells. Clonotypes that were significantly expanded in both SARS-CoV-2 spike wells and at least one common cold coronavirus spike condition were defined as cross-reactive. Similarity between CDR3 sequences was evaluated in R version 3.6.1 using Levenshtein distances (stringdist) and unrooted phylogenetic trees (ape). The public reads were quality trimmed at Q25 with fastp and then assembled into clones with MiXCR by TCRdb, keeping productive beta chains. Each record represents a unique CDR3 protein, reported with the most common genes and DNA among its rows. None of the V and J calls come from the authors' own analysis; TCRdb made them. This sample gives roughly 14,000 distinct CDR3 sequences in total; approximately 50% of them show up just once. In total, the top ten clones hold more than 25% of the sample.

The input for sequencing was cultured CD4+ T cells from blood, taken after SARS-CoV-2 vaccination. The TCR comes from a human donor with COVID-19.

The CDR3 region: CASSGTRISAEQFF. The sequenced DNA: TGTGCCAGCTCTGGGACTAGAATTTCCGCTGAGCAGTTCTTC. The V and J genes are TRBV2 and TRBJ2-1; 8 bases in the middle match TRBD2. Taken from the germline V gene, the CDR1 and CDR2 loops are SNHLY and FYNNEI. The CDR3 spans 14 residues, from the cysteine through the phenylalanine. Left in the record is the CDR3 DNA by itself, 42 bases read in frame from the first base. V ends up 8 bases short and J 9 bases short, with an unmatched junction base count of 12.